The TCR beta chain under discussion was sequenced for a study of human T cells and chemical hapten exposure. Study information: Throughout a study of roughly 24 weeks, patients underwent weekly scalp administration of diphenylcyclopropenone doses.

Only a few counts were recorded for this clonotype. Its target is not known. Germline V gene sequence: CDR1 DFQATT, CDR2 SNEGSKA (reference sequence). With 2 bases clipped from V and 5 bases from J, the junction kept 3 bases outside the gene matches. CDR3 length: 14 amino acids. Points from the study as a whole: Clustering by CDR3 similarity yielded significantly more large clusters from expanded TCRs than controls.

Time point of the sample: patch test 1, 2 weeks after DPC sensitization. Regarding treatment: therapeutic diphenylcyclopropenone sensitization with weekly scalp DPC. Patch tests were applied only after blood draws. Unique molecular identifiers were attached to individual cDNA molecules within the library. TCRdb used MiXCR to reprocess the RACE reads, holding one entry per CDR3 protein. The repertoire holds around 340,000 distinct CDR3 sequences, with roughly 6.9% as singletons. The TCR was taken from a woman between 18 and 29 years old with alopecia areata. Some clones in this sample may be carry-over from other donors' samples. The sequences come from whole blood, collected in connection with sensitization to the hapten diphenylcyclopropenone (DPC). The rearrangement uses TRBV20-1 and TRBJ2-1; 10 positions match TRBD2. The DNA of the CDR3 is TGCAGTGCTAGATCCGGACTAGCGGACAATGAGCAGTTCTTC. This encodes CSARSGLADNEQFF.